The sequence of this T cell receptor beta chain was determined in a study of IL-17A CD8 T cells in psoriatic arthritis synovium. Regarding the research as a whole: The goal of the study was to define the phenotype, molecular profile and function of synovial IL-17A+CD8+ T cells in psoriatic arthritis pathogenesis. On the study overall, not on this receptor specifically: Cells were obtained from synovial fluid rather than synovial tissue, because no psoriatic arthritis synovial tissue samples were available. Although most synovial CD8+ subsets stayed polyclonal, some individual clones made up over 4% of the repertoire. Only three patients were included in the TCR sequencing, a limited sample size that the authors acknowledged.

Synovial fluid effusions were drawn from actively inflamed joints of patients with psoriatic arthritis. Memory CD8+ T cells in synovial fluid were sorted patient by patient into Tc17 (IL-17A+) cells, bulk memory cells and Tc1 (IL-17A-IFNgamma+) cells in order to compare their TCR repertoires. The psoriatic arthritis patients fulfilled the Classification of Psoriatic Arthritis Study Group (CASPAR) criteria. CD45RA-CD27+/- plus CD45RA+CD27- cells were sorted as bulk memory CD8+ T cells. In three patients with psoriatic arthritis, sorted CD8+ T cell subsets from synovial fluid were put through TCRbeta sequencing. Synovial fluid mononuclear cells were isolated using Lymphoprep and were cryopreserved in liquid nitrogen prior to use. The medium used for cryopreservation was made up of about 46% fetal calf serum and around 10% dimethyl sulfoxide. Via the germline V gene (reference sequence), CDR1 is MNHEY and CDR2 SMNVEV. The junction shows trimming of 5 bases on V and 0 bases on J, plus 14 bases between the germline ends. From the cysteine up to the phenylalanine, the CDR3 has a length of 16 residues. The retained sequence is limited to the CDR3, 48 bases, with the frame set at the first base.

This clone was observed a single time. The antigen it binds to is not known. Base quality data are lacking; no much larger clone is found one base away. After DNA extraction (Qiagen), TCRbeta V-D-J rearrangements were amplified in a bias-controlled manner and then sequenced at high throughput (immunoSEQ; Adaptive Biotech). Per the source publication's procedure: Productive sequences were analyzed at sequence level using the immunoSEQ Analyzer platform. Clonality was calculated as 1 minus Pielou's evenness, with values from 0 (highly polyclonal) to 1 (monoclonal). Repertoire overlap between subsets was quantified with the Morisita index, from 0 (no similarity) to 1 (complete similarity). Imported from immuneACCESS, the table was reduced by TCRdb to in-frame sequences with V and J called. These copies leave out some clones; in studies compared against another copy, an unresolved V gene accounts for under half, and the cause of the remainder is not known. V and J calls and clone size come straight from that table; D and trimming were deduced from the DNA. The sample table shows around 2,000 clones, and under 75% are seen once. Roughly 10% of the sample is in the top ten clones.

This chain joins TRBV27 to TRBJ2-1, with an unclear D gene assignment. The specimen sequenced was memory CD8+ T cells from synovial fluid. The cell subset or site label corresponds to: bulk memory CD8+ T cells (CD45RA-CD27+/- and CD45RA+CD27-). The TCR sequence derives from a human donor with psoriatic arthritis. This receptor has the CDR3 CASSTRAQSSYNEQFF. The base sequence is TGTGCCAGCAGTACCCGGGCGCAGAGCTCCTACAATGAGCAGTTCTTC.